This entry is about one T cell receptor (beta chain). Sequencing was performed with immunoSEQ multiplex PCR; in TCRdb, only in-frame clones are kept and a portion is missing. The data contain tens of thousands of clones, just over 90% of them singletons. V lost 3 bases and J lost 3; bases outside the gene matches: 5. The CDR3 sequence is 15 residues long. CDR1 and CDR2 (germline): KGHSH, LQKENI. Sequenced sample: PBMCs. This TCR was recovered from a man aged 40-49 years with rheumatoid arthritis. The rearrangement links TRBV18 to TRBJ1-1; TRBD1 matches 9 bases. For the CDR3, the DNA is TGTGCCAGCTCACCTAGACAGGGGGGGGACACTGAAGCTTTCTTT. Protein: CASSPRQGGDTEAFF.